The 8 T cell receptor beta chains below were found in one sample sequenced in a study of blood T cell repertoires in COVID-19. The method was immunoSEQ multiplex PCR; TCRdb's version includes in-frame clones alone and lacks a portion of them. The sample lists some 75,000 clones, 90% occurring once. The sample was peripheral blood. Receptors originate from a human donor in a cohort sampled during active COVID-19.

The rearrangement joins TRBV7-9 to TRBJ2-7, with D unresolved. The CDR3 extends over 14 amino acids. Germline V gives CDR1 SEHNR, CDR2 FQNEAQ (reference sequence). V lost 5 bases and J lost 1, with 12 bases in between. CDR3: CASSNKEKSYEQYF. The CDR3 region has the DNA TGTGCCAGCAGCAATAAAGAGAAATCCTACGAGCAGTACTTC.

The J gene is TRBJ1-5, the V gene TRBV7-2, with D perhaps matching TRBD1 (5 bases). V gave up 2 bases and J gave up 4 bases, with 15 bases separating them. This CDR3 region has 16 residues. Germline-derived CDR1 and CDR2 are SGHTA and FQGNSA. CDR3 sequence reads: CASSLRRVGGNQPQHF. CDR3 nucleotide sequence: TGTGCCAGCAGCTTACGAAGGGTGGGGGGGAATCAGCCCCAGCATTTT.

The chain uses TRBV29-1 and TRBJ2-1; tentative D call: TRBD1 (6 bases). The CDR3 has 13 amino acids. Germline V CDR1 and CDR2: SQVTM, ANQGSEA. Trimming removed 4 bases at V and 10 bases at J, with 17 bases between. The CDR3 protein is CSVVSPRGTEQFF. The CDR3 nucleotides are TGCAGCGTTGTTTCCCCCCGTGGGACAGAGCAGTTCTTC.

J is TRBJ2-6 and V is TRBV20-1, with no clear D. CDR1 and CDR2 from the germline V gene are DFQATT and SNEGSKA (reference sequence). CDR3 length equals 15 residues. V lost 3 bases and J 0 bases, leaving 9 bases between the germline ends. CDR3 sequence reads: CSASSGSSGANVLTF. The CDR3 DNA follows: TGCAGTGCTAGTTCAGGAAGCTCTGGGGCCAACGTCCTGACTTTC.

In DNA, the CDR3 is TGCACCAGCAGCCACCTACTAGCGGGAGGGTTCACCGGGGAGCTGTTTTTT. Translation gives CTSSHLLAGGFTGELFF. This chain links TRBV1 with TRBJ2-2; the table's D call, TRBD2, was not checked against the DNA. TRBV1 is classified as a pseudogene. CDR3 length equals 17 residues.

As concerns this clone: Because the CDR3's place on the DNA is in doubt, the DNA is left out and the CDR3 is given as listed by TCRdb. The V gene is TRBV5-1, the J gene TRBJ1-6. The CDR3 extends over 15 residues, inclusive of both ends. Germline CDR1 SGHRS, CDR2 YFSETQ. The CDR3: CASSSSGRGDSPLHF.

This chain links TRBV19 with TRBJ2-6, with a weak D call TRBD2 (6 bases). The V end lost 10 bases, the J end lost 3 bases, and 13 bases lay between the germline ends. Germline lookup yields CDR1 LNHDA and CDR2 SQIVND (reference sequence). CDR3 length: 14 amino acids. CDR3 nucleotide sequence: TGTGCCACCGGAGGGGTGCTTGGGGCCAACGTCCTGACTTTC. As protein: CATGGVLGANVLTF.

The chain carries TRBV4-3 and TRBJ2-3; 9 nucleotides align to TRBD2. V dropped 0 bases and J dropped 5; count of bases not matched to a gene: 9. The germline V gene encodes CDR1 LGHNA and CDR2 YSLEER. The CDR3 has 17 residues. The CDR3 bases are TGCGCCAGCAGCCAAGATCTCGCGGGGGGGCCAGGAGATACGCAGTATTTT. Residues: CASSQDLAGGPGDTQYF.